The T cell receptor (beta chain) described here comes from a study of T cells in Graves' hyperthyroidism and ophthalmopathy (dated by TCRdb to between 2019 and 2020). Turning to the overall study: Peripheral blood samples were taken at initial diagnosis, before any treatment was given. TCR Vbeta CDR3 sequencing of 130 to 150 peripheral blood samples (over 40 ophthalmopathy, about 80 hyperthyroidism and 17 progressor patients) is reported in the paper. After sampling, hyperthyroidism patients received methimazole starting at 30 mg daily, and ophthalmopathy patients received high-dose intravenous methylprednisolone. Whether ophthalmopathy could be predicted prospectively was tested in an independent validation cohort made up of 18 hyperthyroidism patients plus 17 patients who later progressed to ophthalmopathy. The 75 to 100 discovery patients were divided at random into training and test sets in a 7:3 ratio. To identify TCR V-J signatures that set the groups apart, the researchers used a discovery cohort of about a hundred patients, made up of 40 to 45 with Graves' ophthalmopathy and some 60 with stable Graves' hyperthyroidism. In addition, the study compared T-cell repertoires in thyroid tissue and in blood from roughly six Graves' hyperthyroidism patients.

Moderately to severely active disease, a Clinical Activity Score of at least 3, a NOSPECS grade of at least 4, and a duration under 3 months were present in ophthalmopathy patients. The study excluded patients with uncontrolled infections, other autoimmune diseases, pregnancy or lactation. Diagnoses were based on clinical symptoms, serum thyroxine and TRAb, thyroid ultrasound and orbital computed tomography. PBMCs were isolated from 10 ml of fresh peripheral blood by Ficoll-Paque density gradient centrifugation. Total RNA was extracted with Trizol reagent, and quality was checked on an Agilent 2100 Bioanalyzer. This clonotype was detected many times. What this receptor recognizes is not known. Per-base qualities were not stored, and no clone one base away is much larger. Findings and caveats that apply to the study as a whole: During validation, the model predicted progression to ophthalmopathy a median of about 6.5 months ahead of onset, with almost 71% sensitivity and almost 75% specificity. A model built on a 13 V-J signature distinguished ophthalmopathy from stable hyperthyroidism, reaching 87.88% sensitivity and approximately 83% specificity in cross-validation and 80%/75% in testing. No statistical method was used to fix the sample size in advance, and group allocation was not hidden from the investigators. Most expanded thyroid clonotypes (frequency above 0.001) were also detected in blood, suggesting blood repertoires may reflect thyroid immune responses.

There are 14 amino acids in the CDR3, from cysteine to phenylalanine inclusive. The DNA shown is the 42-base CDR3, in frame from base 1. From V the trimming removes 5 bases and from J it removes 2 bases, while the gene matches leave 3 bases of the junction unaccounted for. According to the germline V gene, CDR1 reads MNHNS and CDR2 reads SASEGT. Amplification of TCR beta CDR3 regions was carried out from RNA transcripts. For the first round of RT-PCR on the TCR CDR3, the HTBI primer set was used together with the Qiagen OneStep RT-PCR kit. Libraries were constructed in a second round of multiplex PCR, after which size selection and purification were carried out. Sequencing of the libraries was done on an Illumina HiSeq2000 using paired-end 100 bp reads. The published analysis was carried out like this. SOAPnuke was used to process the raw data, removing reads that contained adapters or uncalled bases, had a mean Phred below 15, or lacked an exact match to the constant primer or identifier. High-quality paired reads were merged using COPE v1.2.5, and each unique nucleotide sequence was defined as a clonotype. Clonotypes were aligned to IMGT TRBV, TRBD and TRBJ reference segments using MiTCR v1.1. The analysis was restricted to V-J combinations with a frequency above 0.0001, which together covered 99% to 99.2% of the repertoires. The TCS score was defined as the ratio of F50 (clonal expansion) to E x V (chaos), calculated using BLOSUM62-based TCRdist between CDR3 peptides within each V-J. Welch's t-statistics and random forest reduced fewer than 550 V-J features to 13, which were used in a naive Bayes classifier (R e1071). The Morisita-Horn index was used to measure how similar the thyroid and blood repertoires were. The public sequencing data were trimmed at Q25 with fastp and processed into clonotypes with MiXCR by TCRdb, which kept only in-frame beta chains. CDR3 protein sequences are deduplicated, and each keeps its most common genes and DNA. The V and J calls, along with clone size, are taken from TCRdb and not from the paper's own processing. The sample table holds about 610,000 distinct CDR3 sequences, of which about 15% were seen once. The top ten hold 4.3% of the sample.

What was sequenced was blood. The origin of this receptor is a woman in her thirties or forties with Graves' ophthalmopathy. This chain joins TRBV6-1 to TRBJ2-5; 9 middle bases align to TRBD2. The base sequence is TGTGCCAGCAGTAAGACTAGCGGACAAGAGACCCAGTACTTC. The translation is CASSKTSGQETQYF.